This is a list of T cell receptor beta chains from one sample in a study of blood T cell repertoires in COVID-19. The assay was immunoSEQ multiplex PCR, and TCRdb's table has in-frame clones only and misses some. The data hold about 140,000 clones, with 78% observed a single time. The sample was PBMCs or T cells enriched from blood (not recorded which). The receptors here all came from a woman aged 45 to 65 who had recovered from COVID-19. The conserved cysteine and the conserved F or W are not part of the CDR3 here. Only some rows state a clone size, as once, few, many or a class for expanded clones.

v_call clone_size cdr3_aa
TRBV20-1 . TLGGLTGYT
TRBV10-3 . AIRTEPYGYT
TRBV19 . ASHRDRRAGELF
TRBV3-1/TRBV3-2 . ASSQNWGLNYGYT
TRBV30 . AWKLNWGDTEAF
TRBV29-1 . SVYDRVAGELF
TRBV7-9 once ASSFIAAQYDATEAF
TRBV3-1/TRBV3-2 . ASSDRVDDEAF
TRBV10-1 . ASSEQWRKEPGELF
TRBV28 . ASSRQGDNGYT
TRBV30 . AWSVLARGTQY
TRBV5-6 once ASSLERRNSPLH
TRBV5-1 . ASSKDRGSDQPQH
TRBV19 . ASSIDTNYGYT
TRBV28 . ASSLTGGIDTIY
TRBV7-2 . ASSVGQDYGYT
TRBV2 . ASNDNYSNQPQH
TRBV6-5 . ASSTGAAGTEAF
TRBV19 . ASSMARDSPLH
TRBV6-5 . ASLTRTGGDGYT
TRBV28 few ASRIPGPGETQY
TRBV5-4 . ASSLGNDRAGAF
TRBV6-5 . ASKMDSYNTEAF
TRBV10-3 . ASRGGSVYGGYT
TRBV5-4 few ASSSDRGSWPLH
TRBV14 . ASSQGSTGGAWEQY
TRBV20-1 . SAFGNTEAF
TRBV7-9 . ASSLATGTGYEQY